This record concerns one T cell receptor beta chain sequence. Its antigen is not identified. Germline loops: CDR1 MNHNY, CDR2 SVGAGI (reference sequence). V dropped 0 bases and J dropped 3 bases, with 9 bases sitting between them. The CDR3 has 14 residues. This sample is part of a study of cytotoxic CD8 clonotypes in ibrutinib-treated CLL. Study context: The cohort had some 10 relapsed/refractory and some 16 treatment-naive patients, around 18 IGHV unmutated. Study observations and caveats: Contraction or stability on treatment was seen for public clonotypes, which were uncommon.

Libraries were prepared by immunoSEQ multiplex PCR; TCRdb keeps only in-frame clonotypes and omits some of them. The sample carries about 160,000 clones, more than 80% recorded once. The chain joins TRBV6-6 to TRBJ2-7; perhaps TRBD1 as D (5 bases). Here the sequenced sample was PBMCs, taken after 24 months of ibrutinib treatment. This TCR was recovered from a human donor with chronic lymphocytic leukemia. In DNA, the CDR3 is TGTGCCAGCAGTTACTCCCCAGGGAACTACGAGCAGTACTTC. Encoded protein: CASSYSPGNYEQYF.